The 14 T cell receptor beta chains below all came from one sample that was sequenced in a study of T cell responses to AZD1222 COVID-19 vaccine. Sequencing used immunoSEQ multiplex PCR; TCRdb keeps in-frame clones, though not all of them. Counted here are around 120,000 clones, 88% occurring once; the ten biggest clones make up 3.5%. Sequencing used peripheral blood, obtained 28 days after the second AZD1222 dose. All receptors come from an adult who received the AZD1222 COVID-19 vaccine.

This chain connects TRBV15 to TRBJ2-1, with a tentative D call TRBD1 (6 bases). Trimming cost V 5 bases and J 4 bases, with 18 bases left between them. This CDR3 has 16 residues. Germline V CDR1 and CDR2: LNHNV, YYDKDF (reference sequence). The CDR3 protein is CATSGFRDMGYNEQFF. CDR3 in DNA: TGTGCCACCAGCGGATTCCGGGACATGGGATACAATGAGCAGTTCTTC.

The chain carries TRBV2 and TRBJ2-5; no clear D. Looked up from germline, CDR1 is SNHLY and CDR2 is FYNNEI. The CDR3 loop spans 13 amino acids. The V end was cut by 1 base, the J end by 4 bases, with 7 bases between. The DNA of the CDR3 is TGTGCCAGCAGTGAAGAGGCAGGAGAGACCCAGTACTTC. This codes for CASSEEAGETQYF.

J is TRBJ1-6 and V is TRBV6-4; 10 bases line up with TRBD1. With 0 bases clipped from V and 10 bases from J, the junction kept 6 bases outside the gene matches. Germline CDR1 MRHNA, CDR2 SNTAGT. CDR3 length: 16 amino acids. The DNA of the CDR3 is TGTGCCAGCAGTGACTCGACGGGACAGGGGTACTCACCCCTCCACTTT. Protein product: CASSDSTGQGYSPLHF.

The chain recombines TRBV4-3 with TRBJ2-7; 7 bases are a match to TRBD2. Germline loops: CDR1 LGHNA, CDR2 YSLEER. The CDR3 runs to 14 residues. After removal of 2 bases from V and 6 bases from J, the junction contained 7 bases not matched to a gene. DNA of the CDR3: TGCGCCAGCAGCCAAAGCGGGGCCCAGCGCGAGCAGTACTTC. It codes for CASSQSGAQREQYF.

The chain couples TRBV6-5 to TRBJ1-1; 8 nucleotides align to TRBD1. CDR3 length equals 16 residues. Germline lookup yields CDR1 MNHEY and CDR2 SVGAGI. V dropped 2 bases and J dropped 10; count of bases not matched to a gene: 15. In nucleotides, the CDR3 is TGTGCCAGCAGTTACACTTACAGGGGGAAGGATGTAGGAGCTTTCTTT. Its protein product is CASSYTYRGKDVGAFF.

This clone was detected only once. The V and J genes are TRBV7-9 and TRBJ2-3; TRBD1 matches 8 bases. Trimming cost V 6 bases and J 3 bases; bases outside gene matches: 5. Germline loops: CDR1 SEHNR, CDR2 FQNEAQ (reference sequence). CDR3 length: 14 amino acids. CDR3 amino acids: CASRFQGATDTQYF. DNA for the CDR3: TGTGCCAGCAGATTCCAGGGGGCAACAGATACGCAGTATTTT.

V is TRBV4-1 and J is TRBJ1-1; D not certain. The CDR3 is made up of 15 amino acids. Trimming took 0 bases from V and 1 from J, leaving 9 bases between them. Germline CDR1 MGHRA, CDR2 YSYEKL. This chain's CDR3 is CASSQDGFGNTEAFF. The CDR3 DNA is TGCGCCAGCAGCCAAGACGGTTTTGGGAACACTGAAGCTTTCTTT.

This clone showed up just once. V usage is TRBV7-8 and J usage is TRBJ2-3, with TRBD2 as a possible D gene (6 bases). The V end lost 5 bases, the J end lost 2 bases, and 17 bases lay between the germline ends. This CDR3 is 16 amino acids long. CDR1 and CDR2 from the germline V gene are SGHVS and FQNEAQ. Here the CDR3 reads CASSARGSTNTDTQYF. CDR3 in DNA: TGTGCCAGCAGCGCCCGGGGGTCTACAAACACAGATACGCAGTATTTT.

This clone came up once. The gene calls are TRBV2 and TRBJ2-7, with D perhaps matching TRBD2 (6 bases). This CDR3 is built from 12 residues. Trimming removed 6 bases from V and 7 bases from J, with 13 bases in between. Germline values: CDR1 SNHLY, CDR2 FYNNEI. The CDR3 here is CASSGTSGEQYF. CDR3 coding DNA: TGTGCCAGCAGCGGGACTTCGGGGGAGCAGTACTTC.

This chain joins TRBV5-1 and TRBJ2-7; 14 bases are a match to TRBD2. Germline CDR1 SGHRS, CDR2 YFSETQ. The junction had 6 bases not matched to a gene; V was cut back by 7 bases and J by 6 bases. The CDR3 totals 14 residues. CDR3 coding DNA: TGCGCCAGCTTTCCAGGACTAGCGGGGGGCGAGCAGTACTTC. Its translation: CASFPGLAGGEQYF.

The chain links TRBV30 to TRBJ1-2, with D perhaps TRBD1 (6 bases). V lost 4 bases, J lost 7 bases, and 22 bases lay in between. CDR1 GTSNPN and CDR2 SVGIG come from the germline V gene (reference sequence). The CDR3 is made up of 15 amino acids. The CDR3 loop reads CAWISGTLSSRGYTF. CDR3 DNA sequence: TGTGCCTGGATCTCCGGGACACTGTCTTCGCGTGGCTACACCTTC.

The J gene is TRBJ1-1, the V gene TRBV7-2; 8 bases align to TRBD1. Per germline, CDR1 SGHTA and CDR2 FQGNSA. V lost 1 base, J lost 11 bases, and 9 bases stayed unmatched. The CDR3 consists of 14 residues. CDR3 region: CASSLDRGYTGAFF. Here the CDR3 DNA reads TGTGCCAGCAGCTTAGACAGGGGGTACACCGGGGCTTTCTTT.

The V and J genes are TRBV9 and TRBJ2-1, with a weak D call TRBD2 (7 bases). The CDR3 has 15 amino acids. Trimming took 3 bases from V and 7 from J, leaving 17 bases between them. The germline gives CDR1 SGDLS, CDR2 YYNGEE. The CDR3 loop is CASSGAGAVGNEQFF. DNA for the CDR3: TGTGCCAGCAGCGGGGCGGGGGCCGTGGGGAATGAGCAGTTCTTC.

The chain couples TRBV15 to TRBJ1-4; the match to TRBD1 covers 11 bases. From germline, CDR1 is LNHNV and CDR2 YYDKDF (reference sequence). This CDR3 region has 16 residues. V gave up 5 bases and J gave up 2 bases; unmatched junction bases: 4. The CDR3 bases are TGTGCCACCAGCGGACAGGGGGCTGGTACTAATGAAAAACTGTTTTTT. Amino acids: CATSGQGAGTNEKLFF.